This TCR beta chain was captured in a study of shared clonotypes between healthy human individuals. Broader study findings: Generation probabilities of non-shared clonotypes were lower (relative to those shared by all four donors).

Measured with immunoSEQ multiplex PCR; TCRdb has only the in-frame clones, and not every one. The repertoire holds 2.5 million or so clones, roughly nine tenths seen once, with about 0.13% in the top ten. V lost 7 bases and J lost 2; bases outside the gene matches: 13. CDR1 ENHRY and CDR2 SYGVKD come from the germline V gene. This CDR3 contains 16 residues. Concerning this clone: Its antigen is not identified.

Material: naive CD4+ T cells sorted from blood. Described subset: CD45RA+ positively selected. This receptor was identified in a man aged 18 to 30 in good health. This sequence joins TRBV10-3 and TRBJ1-1; 7 bases agree with TRBD1. CDR3 in amino acids: CAITNGVTGRNTEAFF. The DNA of the CDR3 is TGTGCCATCACAAACGGGGTGACAGGGAGAAACACTGAAGCTTTCTTT.